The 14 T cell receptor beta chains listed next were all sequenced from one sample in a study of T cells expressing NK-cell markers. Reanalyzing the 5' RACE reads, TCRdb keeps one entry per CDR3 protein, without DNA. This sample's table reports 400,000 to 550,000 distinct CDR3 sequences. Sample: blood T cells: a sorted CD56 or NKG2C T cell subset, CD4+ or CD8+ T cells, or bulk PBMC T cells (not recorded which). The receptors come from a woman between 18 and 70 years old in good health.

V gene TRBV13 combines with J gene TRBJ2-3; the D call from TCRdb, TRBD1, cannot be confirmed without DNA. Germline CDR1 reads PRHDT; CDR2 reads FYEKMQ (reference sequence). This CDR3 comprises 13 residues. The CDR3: CASSWGGEDTQYF. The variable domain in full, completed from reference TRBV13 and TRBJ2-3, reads AAGVIQSPRHLIKEKRETATLKCYPIPRHDTVYWYQQGPGQDPQFLISFYEKMQSDKGSIPDRFSAQQFSDYHSELNMSSLELGDSALYFCASSWGGEDTQYFGPGTRLTVL.

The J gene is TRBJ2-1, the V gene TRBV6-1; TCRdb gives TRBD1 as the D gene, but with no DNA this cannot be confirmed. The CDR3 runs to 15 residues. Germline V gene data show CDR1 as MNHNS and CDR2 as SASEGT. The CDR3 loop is CASSPGKARRNEQFF.

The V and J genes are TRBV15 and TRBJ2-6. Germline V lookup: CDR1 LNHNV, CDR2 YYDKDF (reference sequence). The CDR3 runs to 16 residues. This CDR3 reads CATSSLRGSGANVLTF.

The CDR3 is CASSHQGTVNTGELFF. The rearrangement links TRBV5-1 to TRBJ2-2; the TCRdb D gene call, TRBD1, has no DNA to confirm it. Germline V gene lookup returns CDR1 SGHRS and CDR2 YFSETQ. The CDR3 is made up of 16 amino acids.

The CDR3 protein is CASSLPGSGVENEQFF. The chain carries TRBV7-9 and TRBJ2-1; TCRdb lists TRBD1, though no DNA is available to test this call. The CDR3 contains 16 residues. Germline V CDR1 and CDR2: SEHNR, FQNEAQ (reference sequence).

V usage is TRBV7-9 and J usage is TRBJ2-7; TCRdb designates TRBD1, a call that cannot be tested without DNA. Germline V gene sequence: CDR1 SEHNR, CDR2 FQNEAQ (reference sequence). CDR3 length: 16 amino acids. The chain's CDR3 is CASSPPLDRGIYEQYF.

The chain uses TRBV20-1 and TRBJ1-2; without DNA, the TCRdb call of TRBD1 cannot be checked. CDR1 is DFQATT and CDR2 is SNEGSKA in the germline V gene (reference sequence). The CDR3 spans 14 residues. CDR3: CSARDEARTYGYTF.

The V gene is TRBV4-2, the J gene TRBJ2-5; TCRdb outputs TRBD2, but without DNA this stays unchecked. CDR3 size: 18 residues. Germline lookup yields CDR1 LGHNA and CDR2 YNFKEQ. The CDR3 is CASSLTPASGGAQETQYF.

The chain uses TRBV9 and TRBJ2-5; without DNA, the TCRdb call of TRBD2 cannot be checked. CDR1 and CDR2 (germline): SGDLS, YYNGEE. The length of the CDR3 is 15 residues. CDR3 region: CASSPLSGAGETQYF. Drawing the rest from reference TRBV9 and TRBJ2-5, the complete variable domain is DSGVTQTPKHLITATGQRVTLRCSPRSGDLSVYWYQQSLDQGLQFLIQYYNGEERAKGNILERFSAQQFPDLHSELNLSSLELGDSALYFCASSPLSGAGETQYFGPGTRLLVL.

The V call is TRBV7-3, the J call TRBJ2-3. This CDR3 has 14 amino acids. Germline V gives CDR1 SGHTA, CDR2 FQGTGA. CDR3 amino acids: CASSPKASTDTQYF.

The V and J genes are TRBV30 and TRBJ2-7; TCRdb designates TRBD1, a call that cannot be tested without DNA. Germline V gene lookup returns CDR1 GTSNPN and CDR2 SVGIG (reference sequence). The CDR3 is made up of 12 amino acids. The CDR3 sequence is CAWKGESYEQYF.

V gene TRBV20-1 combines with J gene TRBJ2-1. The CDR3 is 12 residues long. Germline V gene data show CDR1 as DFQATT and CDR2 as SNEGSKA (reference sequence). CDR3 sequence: CSARDEYNEQFF.

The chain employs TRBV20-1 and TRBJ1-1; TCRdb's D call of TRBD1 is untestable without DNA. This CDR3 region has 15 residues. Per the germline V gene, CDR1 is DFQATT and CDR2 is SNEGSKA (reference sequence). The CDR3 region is CSARDEWRGVTEAFF.

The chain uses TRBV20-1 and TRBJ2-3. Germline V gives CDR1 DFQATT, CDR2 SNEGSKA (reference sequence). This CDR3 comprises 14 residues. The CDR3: CSARDWMSTDTQYF.